This TCR beta chain was sequenced for a study of T cell repertoires in cytomegalovirus infection. Study-wide background: Public TCR beta signature analysis indicated the presence of both CMV infection and matching HLA type.

This clonotype was detected a few times. Its target is not known. Between the trimmed V and J ends, which lost 1 base and 1 base, there was a span of 16 bases. CDR3 length: 18 amino acids. The germline V gene encodes CDR1 SGHAT and CDR2 FQNNGV. TCRdb recomputed calls from the reads with MiXCR, one row per CDR3 protein. The sample comprises 80,000 to 90,000 distinct CDR3 sequences, about 45% of which are singletons, and approximately 95% rests with the top ten. The V and J genes are TRBV11-2 and TRBJ1-4; no firm D call. This clonotype was obtained from a human donor in good health (CMV status not recorded). Some clones in this sample may be carry-over from other donors' samples. The sample in question was CD8+ T cells from cultured PBMCs, obtained from culture after CMV antigen stimulation. The CDR3 nucleotides are TGTGCCAGCAGCTTAGTGTTCGACGGTGTGCTAACTAATGAAAAACTGTTTTTT. Translation gives CASSLVFDGVLTNEKLFF.